Reported below is one T cell receptor beta chain. Its target is unknown. Naivety among CD8 cells was defined by CD45RO negativity and positive CCR7 selection, thereby excluding terminally differentiated effector memory CD45RA+ cells. The deep-level immunoSEQ assay was used. Sequenced by immunoSEQ multiplex PCR; TCRdb stores in-frame clones only, minus some. This sample has about 2 million clones, with about 95% found just once. V lost 2 bases to trimming and J lost 4 bases; unmatched junction nucleotides: 6. This CDR3 comprises 16 residues. Germline V gives CDR1 MNHEY, CDR2 SMNVEV (reference sequence). This record belongs to a study of shared clonotypes between healthy human individuals. Study observations and caveats: Shared clonotypes: about 5.3% naive CD4, about 3.3% naive CD8, 2% to 2.5% memory CD4, about 0.4% memory CD8. Non-shared clonotypes were found to have lower generation probabilities than the clonotypes that were shared by all four of the sorted-subset donors. Rarefaction curves obtained for sorted subsets showed sequencing incomplete despite large depth.

This clonotype originated in a young man in good health. The J gene is TRBJ2-2, the V gene TRBV27, with 8 nucleotides matching TRBD2. Sequenced: naive CD8+ T cells sorted from blood. For the CDR3, the DNA is TGTGCCAGCAGTTTAACTGGGACTAGAGGCACCGGGGAGCTGTTTTTT. Translated: CASSLTGTRGTGELFF.